This TCR beta chain was identified in a study of metastatic and nonmetastatic thyroid tumors. At least ten counts were recorded for this clone. Trimming took off 6 bases at V and 1 base at J, with 15 bases between the two ends. From germline, CDR1 is MDHEN and CDR2 SYDVKM. The CDR3 is made up of 15 amino acids. TCRdb reanalyzed the PCR reads via MiXCR. The sample includes about 92,000 clones, approximately 15% seen only once; the top ten take 3.6%. No patient received treatment before thyroid surgery. Sequencing was carried out using blood. This receptor was taken from a female donor with papillary thyroid cancer or a benign thyroid nodule (not recorded which). Some clones in this sample may be carry-over from other donors' samples. The chain employs TRBV28 and TRBJ1-1; tentatively, D is TRBD1 (6 bases). The CDR3 reads CASSTQGLQNTEAFF. The CDR3 coding sequence is TGTGCCAGCAGCACTCAGGGGCTCCAGAACACTGAAGCTTTCTTT. The full variable domain, completed using reference TRBV28 and TRBJ1-1, is DVKVTQSSRYLVKRTGEKVFLECVQDMDHENMFWYRQDPGLGLRLIYFSYDVKMKEKGDIPEGYSVSREKKERFSLILESASTNQTSMYLCASSTQGLQNTEAFFGQGTRLTVV.